This TCR beta chain appears in the sequencing data of a study of blood T cell repertoires in COVID-19 (dated by TCRdb to the early 2020s). Looking at the study overall: The collaborator samples originated in the United States, Italy and Spain and spanned the acute and convalescent phases of COVID-19. The dataset comprised deeply sampled blood TCRbeta repertoires from subjects exposed to, actively infected with, or recovered from COVID-19. Where HLA class I and class II types were available, the types were taken from metadata supplied by the sample provider, not from assay-based typing. Samples came from the ongoing ImmuneRACE study (first 160 participants) plus 1,254 subjects from 6 global collaborators. The repertoires were released in a freely available public database intended as a resource for research on the immune response to SARS-CoV-2. Nearly every sample came with metadata listing a de-identified subject ID, COVID-19 status, age in years and sex. The prospective study material was composed of cDNA or gDNA derived from T cells, B-cell-depleted T cells, or PBMCs. Points the paper makes about the study in general: How much clinical and demographic metadata was included differed by source and by participant, and the metadata was provided uncurated.

Collaborating institutions collected whole blood in K2EDTA tubes following their own protocols. For TCRbeta analysis, collaborators shipped samples in one of three forms: frozen whole blood, isolated PBMCs, or DNA extracted from either of those sample types. On this clone itself: The antigen it binds to is not known. No base quality values were provided; no much bigger clone lies one nucleotide off.

TCRbeta CDR3 regions were amplified from genomic DNA using the immunoSEQ Assay, a bias-controlled multiplex PCR. In the authors' own workflow: Within the assay, amplification of reference gene primers was used to estimate how many nucleated cells each sample contained. To quantify the absolute abundance of each unique TCRbeta CDR3 rearrangement, sequence reads were collapsed and filtered. For each sample, productive Simpson clonality was calculated by taking the square root of Simpson's diversity index across productive rearrangements. In TCRdb, the immuneACCESS table is reduced to in-frame sequences with V and J assigned. These tables do not hold every clone; where another copy was compared, an unresolved V gene accounts for under half, and the others remain unexplained. V, J and clone size were drawn from that table, and D and trimming were deduced from the DNA. The sample table shows more than 85,000 clones, and more than 80% are seen once. Of the sample, around 1.1% is held by the ten largest clones.

The junction shows trimming of 8 bases on V and 5 bases on J, and the gene matches do not reach 7 bases of it. Reading the germline V gene gives CDR1 ENHRY and CDR2 SYGVKD. The CDR3 runs 14 residues from the cysteine to the phenylalanine. Of the read, only the CDR3 DNA is kept; its 42 bases are in frame from base 1. This receptor was identified in a human donor in a cohort sampled during active COVID-19. Specimen: peripheral blood. The rearrangement joined TRBV10-3 to TRBJ2-2, with 8 bases matching TRBD1. Read as DNA, the sequence is TGTGCCATCGACGAAACAGGGGGTACCGGGGAGCTGTTTTTT. Its translation reads: CAIDETGGTGELFF.